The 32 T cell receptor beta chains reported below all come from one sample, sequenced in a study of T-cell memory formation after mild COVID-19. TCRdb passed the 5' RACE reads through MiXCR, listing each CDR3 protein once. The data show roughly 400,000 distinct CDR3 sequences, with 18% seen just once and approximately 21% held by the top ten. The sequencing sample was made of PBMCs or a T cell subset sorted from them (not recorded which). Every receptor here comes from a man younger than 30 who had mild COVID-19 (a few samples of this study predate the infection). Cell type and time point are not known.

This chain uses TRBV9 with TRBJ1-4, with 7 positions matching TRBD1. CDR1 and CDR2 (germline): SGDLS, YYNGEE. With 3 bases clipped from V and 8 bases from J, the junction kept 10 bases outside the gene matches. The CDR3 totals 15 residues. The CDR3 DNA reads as TGTGCCAGCAGCGCGTACGGGACAGCTGGCGAAAAACTGTTTTTT. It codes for CASSAYGTAGEKLFF.

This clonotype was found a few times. As DNA, the CDR3 is TGCAGTGCTACCGGGGGGACCCCGGATGAAAAACTGTTTTTT. This translates into CSATGGTPDEKLFF. The V gene is TRBV20-1, the J gene TRBJ1-4; tentative D call: TRBD1 (5 bases). In germline, CDR1 is DFQATT, CDR2 SNEGSKA (reference sequence). With 4 bases removed from V and 6 bases from J, the gap between germline ends came to 15 bases. The CDR3 spans 14 residues.

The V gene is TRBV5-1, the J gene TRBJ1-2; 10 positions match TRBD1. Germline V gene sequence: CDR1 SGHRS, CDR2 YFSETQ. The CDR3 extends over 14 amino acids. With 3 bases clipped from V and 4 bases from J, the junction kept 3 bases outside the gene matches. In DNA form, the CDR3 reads TGCGCCAGCAGCTCGGACAGGGGGATCTATGGCTACACCTTC. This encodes CASSSDRGIYGYTF.

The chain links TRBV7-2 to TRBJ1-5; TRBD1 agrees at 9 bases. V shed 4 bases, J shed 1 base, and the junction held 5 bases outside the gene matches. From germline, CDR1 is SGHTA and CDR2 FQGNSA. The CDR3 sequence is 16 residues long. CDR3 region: CASSSIQGASNQPQHF. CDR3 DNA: TGTGCCAGCAGCTCAATACAGGGGGCGAGCAATCAGCCCCAGCATTTT.

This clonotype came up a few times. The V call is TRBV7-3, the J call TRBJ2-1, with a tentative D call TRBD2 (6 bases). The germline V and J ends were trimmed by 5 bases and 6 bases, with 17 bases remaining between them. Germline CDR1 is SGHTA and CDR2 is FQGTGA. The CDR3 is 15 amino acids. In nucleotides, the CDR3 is TGTGCCAGCAGCCCTACGGGGACCGGGGGCAATGAGCAGTTCTTC. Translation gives CASSPTGTGGNEQFF.

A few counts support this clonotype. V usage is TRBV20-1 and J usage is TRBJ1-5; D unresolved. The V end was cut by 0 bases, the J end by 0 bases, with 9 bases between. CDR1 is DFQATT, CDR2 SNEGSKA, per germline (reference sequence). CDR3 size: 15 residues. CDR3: CSARDPTDSNQPQHF. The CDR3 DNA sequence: TGCAGTGCTAGAGATCCCACGGATAGCAATCAGCCCCAGCATTTT.

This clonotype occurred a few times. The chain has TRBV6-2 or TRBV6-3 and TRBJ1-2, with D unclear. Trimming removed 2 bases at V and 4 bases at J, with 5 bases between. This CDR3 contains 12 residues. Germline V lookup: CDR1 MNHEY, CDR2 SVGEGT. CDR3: CASSYDLYGYTF. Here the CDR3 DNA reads TGTGCCAGCAGTTACGACCTCTATGGCTACACCTTC.

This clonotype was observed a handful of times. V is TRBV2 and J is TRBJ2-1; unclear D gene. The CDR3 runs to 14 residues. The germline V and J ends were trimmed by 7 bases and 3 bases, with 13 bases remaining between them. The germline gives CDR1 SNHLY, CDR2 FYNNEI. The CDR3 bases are TGTGCCAGCATGGGTTTAGACAACTACAATGAGCAGTTCTTC. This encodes CASMGLDNYNEQFF.

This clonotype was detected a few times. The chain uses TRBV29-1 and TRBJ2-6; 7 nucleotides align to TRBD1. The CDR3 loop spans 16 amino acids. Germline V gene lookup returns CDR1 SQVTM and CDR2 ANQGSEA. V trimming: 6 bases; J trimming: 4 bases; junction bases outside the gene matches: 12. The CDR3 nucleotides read TGCAGCGTACCGGACAGGTCCGGTTTAGGGGCCAACGTCCTGACTTTC. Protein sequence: CSVPDRSGLGANVLTF.

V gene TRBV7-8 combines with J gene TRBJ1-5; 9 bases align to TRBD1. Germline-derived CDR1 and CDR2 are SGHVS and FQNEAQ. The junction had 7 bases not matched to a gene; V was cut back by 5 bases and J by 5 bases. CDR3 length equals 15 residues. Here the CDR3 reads CASSHRDRVYQPQHF. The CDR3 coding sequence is TGTGCCAGCAGCCACCGGGACAGGGTCTATCAGCCCCAGCATTTT. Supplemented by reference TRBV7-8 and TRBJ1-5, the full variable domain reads GAGVSQSPRYKVAKRGQDVALRCDPISGHVSLFWYQQALGQGPEFLTYFQNEAQLDKSGLPSDRFFAERPEGSVSTLKIQRTQQEDSAVYLCASSHRDRVYQPQHFGDGTRLSIL.

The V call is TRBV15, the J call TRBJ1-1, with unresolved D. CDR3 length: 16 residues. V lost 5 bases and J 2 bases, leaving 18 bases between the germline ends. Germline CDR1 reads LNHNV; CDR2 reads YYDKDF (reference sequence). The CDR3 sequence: CATSVSSIFQNTEAFF. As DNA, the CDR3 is TGTGCCACCAGCGTTAGCAGTATCTTCCAAAACACTGAAGCTTTCTTT.

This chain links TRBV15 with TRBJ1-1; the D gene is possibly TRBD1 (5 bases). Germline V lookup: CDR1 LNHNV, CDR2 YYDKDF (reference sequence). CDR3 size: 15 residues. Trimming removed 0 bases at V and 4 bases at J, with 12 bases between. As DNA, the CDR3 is TGTGCCACCAGCAGAGACGTAGGGGTGGGCACTGAAGCTTTCTTT. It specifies CATSRDVGVGTEAFF.

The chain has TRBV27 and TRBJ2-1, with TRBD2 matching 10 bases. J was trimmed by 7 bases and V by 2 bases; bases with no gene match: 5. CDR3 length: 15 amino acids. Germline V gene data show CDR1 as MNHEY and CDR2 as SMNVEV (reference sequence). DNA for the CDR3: TGTGCCAGCAGTTTAGAGCGGGGGGGCCATAATGAGCAGTTCTTC. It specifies CASSLERGGHNEQFF.

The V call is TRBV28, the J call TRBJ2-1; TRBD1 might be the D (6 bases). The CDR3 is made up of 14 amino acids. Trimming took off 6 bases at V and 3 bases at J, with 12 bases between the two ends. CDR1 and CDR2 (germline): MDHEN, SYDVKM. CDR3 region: CASSPGDLYNEQFF. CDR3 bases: TGTGCCAGCAGCCCAGGGGACCTCTACAATGAGCAGTTCTTC. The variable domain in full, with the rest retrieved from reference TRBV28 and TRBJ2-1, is DVKVTQSSRYLVKRTGEKVFLECVQDMDHENMFWYRQDPGLGLRLIYFSYDVKMKEKGDIPEGYSVSREKKERFSLILESASTNQTSMYLCASSPGDLYNEQFFGPGTRLTVL.

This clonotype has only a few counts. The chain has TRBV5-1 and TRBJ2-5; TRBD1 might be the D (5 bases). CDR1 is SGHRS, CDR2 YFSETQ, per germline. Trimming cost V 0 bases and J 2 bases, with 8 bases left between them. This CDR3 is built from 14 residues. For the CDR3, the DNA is TGCGCCAGCAGCTTGGCGGACACGCAAGAGACCCAGTACTTC. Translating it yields CASSLADTQETQYF. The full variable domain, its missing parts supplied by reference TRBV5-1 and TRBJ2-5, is KAGVTQTPRYLIKTRGQQVTLSCSPISGHRSVSWYQQTPGQGLQFLFEYFSETQRNKGNFPGRFSGRQFSNSRSEMNVSTLELGDSALYLCASSLADTQETQYFGPGTRLLVL.

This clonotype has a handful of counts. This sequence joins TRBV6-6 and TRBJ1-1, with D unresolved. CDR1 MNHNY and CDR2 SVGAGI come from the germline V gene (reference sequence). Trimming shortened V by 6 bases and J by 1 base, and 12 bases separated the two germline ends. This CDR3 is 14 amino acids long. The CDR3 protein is CASSHGPANTEAFF. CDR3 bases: TGTGCCAGCAGCCACGGACCGGCGAACACTGAAGCTTTCTTT.

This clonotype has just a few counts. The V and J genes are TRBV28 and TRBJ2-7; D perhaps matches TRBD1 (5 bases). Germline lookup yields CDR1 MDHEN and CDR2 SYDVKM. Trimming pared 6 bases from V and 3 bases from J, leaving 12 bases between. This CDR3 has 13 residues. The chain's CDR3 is CASSQDTIYEQYV. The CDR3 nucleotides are TGTGCCAGCAGCCAGGACACTATCTACGAGCAGTACGTC.

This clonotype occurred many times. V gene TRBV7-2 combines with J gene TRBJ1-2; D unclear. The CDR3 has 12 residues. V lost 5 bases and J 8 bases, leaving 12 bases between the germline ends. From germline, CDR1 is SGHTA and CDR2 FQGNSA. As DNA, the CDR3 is TGTGCCAGCAGCCCTACCCTTAGAGGCTACACCTTC. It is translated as CASSPTLRGYTF. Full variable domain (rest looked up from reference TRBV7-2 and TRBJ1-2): GAGVSQSPSNKVTEKGKDVELRCDPISGHTALYWYRQSLGQGLEFLIYFQGNSAPDKSGLPSDRFSAERTGGSVSTLTIQRTQQEDSAVYLCASSPTLRGYTFGSGTRLTVV.

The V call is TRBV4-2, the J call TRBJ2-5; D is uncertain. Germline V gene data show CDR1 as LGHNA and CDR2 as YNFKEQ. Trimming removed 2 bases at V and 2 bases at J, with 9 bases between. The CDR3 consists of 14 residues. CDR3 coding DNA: TGTGCCAGCAGCCAATGGGCAGCACAAGAGACCCAGTACTTC. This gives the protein CASSQWAAQETQYF.

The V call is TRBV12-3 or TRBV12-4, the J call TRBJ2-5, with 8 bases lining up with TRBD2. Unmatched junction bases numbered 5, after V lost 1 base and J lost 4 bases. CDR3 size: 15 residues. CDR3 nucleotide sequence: TGTGCCAGCAGTTTAGTCGGGACTAGTGGAGAGACCCAGTACTTC. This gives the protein CASSLVGTSGETQYF.

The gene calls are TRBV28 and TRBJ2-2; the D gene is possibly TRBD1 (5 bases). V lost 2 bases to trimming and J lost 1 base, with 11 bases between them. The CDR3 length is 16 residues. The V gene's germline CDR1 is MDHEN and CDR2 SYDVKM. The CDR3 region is CASSLALGQNTGELFF. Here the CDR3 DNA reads TGTGCCAGCAGTTTAGCCCTTGGACAGAACACCGGGGAGCTGTTTTTT.

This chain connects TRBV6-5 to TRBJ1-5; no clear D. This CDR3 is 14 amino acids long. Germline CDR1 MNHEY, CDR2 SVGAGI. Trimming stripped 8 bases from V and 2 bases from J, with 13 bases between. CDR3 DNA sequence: TGTGCCAGCCGCAATCCGGGCCGCAATCAGCCCCAGCATTTT. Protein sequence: CASRNPGRNQPQHF.

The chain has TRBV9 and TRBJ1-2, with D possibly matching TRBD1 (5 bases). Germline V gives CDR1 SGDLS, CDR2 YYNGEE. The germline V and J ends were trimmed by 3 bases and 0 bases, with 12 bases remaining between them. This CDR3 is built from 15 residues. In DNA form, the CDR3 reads TGTGCCAGCAGCGGGGGGAAATCTACTAACTATGGCTACACCTTC. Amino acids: CASSGGKSTNYGYTF.

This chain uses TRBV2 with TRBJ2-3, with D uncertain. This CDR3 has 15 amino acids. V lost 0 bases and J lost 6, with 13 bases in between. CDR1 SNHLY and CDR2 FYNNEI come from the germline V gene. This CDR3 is CASSEAGYERDTQYF. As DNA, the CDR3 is TGTGCCAGCAGTGAAGCGGGGTACGAGAGGGATACGCAGTATTTT.

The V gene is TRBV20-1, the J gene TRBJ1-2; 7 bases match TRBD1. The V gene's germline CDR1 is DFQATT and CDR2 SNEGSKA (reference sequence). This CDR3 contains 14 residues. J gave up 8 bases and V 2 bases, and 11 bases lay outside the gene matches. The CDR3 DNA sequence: TGCAGTGCTAGATCCCCGAGGGGGCCTAGAGGCTACACCTTC. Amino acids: CSARSPRGPRGYTF.

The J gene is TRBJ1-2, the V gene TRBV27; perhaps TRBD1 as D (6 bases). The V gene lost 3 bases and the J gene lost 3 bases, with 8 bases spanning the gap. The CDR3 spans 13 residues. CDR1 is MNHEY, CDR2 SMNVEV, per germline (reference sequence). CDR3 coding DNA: TGTGCCAGCAGTTTCAGGGGCTACTATGGCTACACCTTC. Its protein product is CASSFRGYYGYTF.

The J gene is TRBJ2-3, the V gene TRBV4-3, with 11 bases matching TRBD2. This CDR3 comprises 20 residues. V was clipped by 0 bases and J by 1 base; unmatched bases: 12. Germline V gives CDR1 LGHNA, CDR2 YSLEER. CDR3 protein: CASSQDAGKLAGARTDTQYF. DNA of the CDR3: TGCGCCAGCAGCCAAGATGCGGGGAAACTAGCGGGGGCCCGCACAGATACGCAGTATTTT.

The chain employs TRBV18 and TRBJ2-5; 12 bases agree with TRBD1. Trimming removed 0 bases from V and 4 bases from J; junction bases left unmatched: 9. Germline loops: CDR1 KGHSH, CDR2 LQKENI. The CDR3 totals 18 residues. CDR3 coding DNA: TGTGCCAGCTCACCACCTGCCGGGACAGGGGGCATTGCAGAGACCCAGTACTTC. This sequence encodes CASSPPAGTGGIAETQYF.

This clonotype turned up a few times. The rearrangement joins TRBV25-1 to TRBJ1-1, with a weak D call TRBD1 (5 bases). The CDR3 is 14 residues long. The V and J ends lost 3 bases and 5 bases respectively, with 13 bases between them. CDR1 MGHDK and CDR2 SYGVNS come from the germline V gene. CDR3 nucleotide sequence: TGTGCCAGCAGTGATCAGGGCAGAGATACTGAAGCTTTCTTT. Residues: CASSDQGRDTEAFF. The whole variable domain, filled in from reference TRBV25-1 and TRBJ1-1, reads EADIYQTPRYLVIGTGKKITLECSQTMGHDKMYWYQQDPGMELHLIHYSYGVNSTEKGDLSSESTVSRIRTEHFPLTLESARPSHTSQYLCASSDQGRDTEAFFGQGTRLTVV.

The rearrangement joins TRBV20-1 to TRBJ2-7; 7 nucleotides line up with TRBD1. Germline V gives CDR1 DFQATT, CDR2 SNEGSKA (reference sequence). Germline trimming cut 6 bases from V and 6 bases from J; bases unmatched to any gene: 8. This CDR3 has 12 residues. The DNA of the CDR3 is TGCAGTGCGAACACAGGGGTGTCCGAGCAGTACGTC. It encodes CSANTGVSEQYV.

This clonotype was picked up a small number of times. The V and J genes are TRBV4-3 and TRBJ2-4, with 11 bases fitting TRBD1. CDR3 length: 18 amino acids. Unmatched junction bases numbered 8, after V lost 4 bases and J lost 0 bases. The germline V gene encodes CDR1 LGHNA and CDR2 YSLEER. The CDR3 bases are TGCGCCAGCAGCCCGGACAGGGGGCGTCTTCTAGCCAAAAACATTCAGTACTTC. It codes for CASSPDRGRLLAKNIQYF.

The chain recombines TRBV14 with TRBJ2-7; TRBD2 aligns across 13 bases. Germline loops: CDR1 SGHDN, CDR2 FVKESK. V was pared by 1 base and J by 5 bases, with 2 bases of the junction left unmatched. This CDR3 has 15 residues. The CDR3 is CASSQGTSGGHEQYF. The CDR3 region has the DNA TGTGCCAGCAGCCAAGGGACTAGCGGGGGTCACGAGCAGTACTTC.